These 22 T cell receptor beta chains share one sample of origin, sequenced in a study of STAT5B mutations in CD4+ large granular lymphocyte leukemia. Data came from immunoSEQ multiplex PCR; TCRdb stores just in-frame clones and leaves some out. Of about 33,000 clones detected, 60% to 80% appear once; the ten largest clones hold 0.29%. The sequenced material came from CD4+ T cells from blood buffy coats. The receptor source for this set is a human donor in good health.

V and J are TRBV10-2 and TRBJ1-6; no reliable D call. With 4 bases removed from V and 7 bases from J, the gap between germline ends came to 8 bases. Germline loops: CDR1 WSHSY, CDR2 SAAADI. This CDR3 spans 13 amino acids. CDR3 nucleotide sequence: TGCGCCAGCAGTGGAGGTCCCAATTCACCCCTCCACTTT. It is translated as CASSGGPNSPLHF.

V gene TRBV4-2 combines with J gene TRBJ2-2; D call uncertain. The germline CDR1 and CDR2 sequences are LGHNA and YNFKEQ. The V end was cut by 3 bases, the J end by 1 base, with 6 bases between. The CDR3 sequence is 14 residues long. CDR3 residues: CASSHSQNTGELFF. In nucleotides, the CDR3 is TGTGCCAGCAGCCATAGCCAGAACACCGGGGAGCTGTTTTTT.

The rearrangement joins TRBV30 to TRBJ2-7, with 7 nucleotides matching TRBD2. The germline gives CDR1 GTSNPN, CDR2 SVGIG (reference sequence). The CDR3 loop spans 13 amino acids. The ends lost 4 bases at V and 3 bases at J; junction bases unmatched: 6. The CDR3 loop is CAWTGREHYEQYF. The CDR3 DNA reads TGTGCCTGGACGGGGCGGGAGCACTACGAGCAGTACTTC.

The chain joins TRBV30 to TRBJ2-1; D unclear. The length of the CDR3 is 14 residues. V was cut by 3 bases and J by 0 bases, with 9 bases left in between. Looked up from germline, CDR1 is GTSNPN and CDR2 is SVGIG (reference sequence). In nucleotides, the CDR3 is TGTGCCTGGAGCGCAGTAAGCTCCTACAATGAGCAGTTCTTC. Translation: CAWSAVSSYNEQFF.

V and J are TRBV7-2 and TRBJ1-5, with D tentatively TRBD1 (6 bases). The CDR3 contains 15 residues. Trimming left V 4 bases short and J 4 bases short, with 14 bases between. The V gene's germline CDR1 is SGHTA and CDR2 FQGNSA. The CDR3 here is CASSWSTGSNQPQHF. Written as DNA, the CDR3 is TGTGCCAGCAGCTGGTCGACAGGTTCGAATCAGCCCCAGCATTTT. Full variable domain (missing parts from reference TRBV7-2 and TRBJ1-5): GAGVSQSPSNKVTEKGKDVELRCDPISGHTALYWYRQSLGQGLEFLIYFQGNSAPDKSGLPSDRFSAERTGGSVSTLTIQRTQQEDSAVYLCASSWSTGSNQPQHFGDGTRLSIL.

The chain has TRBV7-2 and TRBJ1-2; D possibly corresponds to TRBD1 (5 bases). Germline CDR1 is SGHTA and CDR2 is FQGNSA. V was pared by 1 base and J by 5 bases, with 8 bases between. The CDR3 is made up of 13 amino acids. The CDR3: CASSLDRGYGYTF. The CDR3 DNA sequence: TGTGCCAGCAGCTTAGATCGGGGGTATGGCTACACCTTC.

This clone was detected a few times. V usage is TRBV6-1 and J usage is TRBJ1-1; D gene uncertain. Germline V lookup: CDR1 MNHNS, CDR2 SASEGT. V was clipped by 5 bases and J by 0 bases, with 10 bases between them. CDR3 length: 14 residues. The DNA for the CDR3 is TGTGCCAGCAGTCCAGGTCTTTTGAACACTGAAGCTTTCTTT. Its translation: CASSPGLLNTEAFF.

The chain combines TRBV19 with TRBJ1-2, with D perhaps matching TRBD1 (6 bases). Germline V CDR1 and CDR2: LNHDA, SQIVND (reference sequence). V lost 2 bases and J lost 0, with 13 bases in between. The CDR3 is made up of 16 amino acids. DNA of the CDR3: TGTGCCAGTAGTATAAACAGGGTTCCAGCTAACTATGGCTACACCTTC. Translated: CASSINRVPANYGYTF.

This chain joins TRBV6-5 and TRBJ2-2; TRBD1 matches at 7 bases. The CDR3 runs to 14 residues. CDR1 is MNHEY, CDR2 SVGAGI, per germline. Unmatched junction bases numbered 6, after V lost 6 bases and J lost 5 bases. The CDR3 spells CASRTGQITGELFF. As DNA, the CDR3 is TGTGCCAGCAGGACGGGACAGATAACCGGGGAGCTGTTTTTT.

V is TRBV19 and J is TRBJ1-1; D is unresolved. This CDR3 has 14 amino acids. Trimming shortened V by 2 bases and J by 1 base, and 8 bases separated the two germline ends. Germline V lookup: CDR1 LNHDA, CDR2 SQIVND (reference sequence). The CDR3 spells CASSIIEGNTEAFF. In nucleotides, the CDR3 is TGTGCCAGTAGTATAATTGAGGGGAACACTGAAGCTTTCTTT.

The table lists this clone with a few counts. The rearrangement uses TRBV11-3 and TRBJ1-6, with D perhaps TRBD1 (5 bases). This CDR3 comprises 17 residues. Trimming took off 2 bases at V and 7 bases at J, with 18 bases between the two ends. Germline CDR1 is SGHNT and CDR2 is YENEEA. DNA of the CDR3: TGTGCCAGCAGCTTATTTTCTTCCGGGACGACCAATTCACCCCTCCACTTT. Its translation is CASSLFSSGTTNSPLHF.

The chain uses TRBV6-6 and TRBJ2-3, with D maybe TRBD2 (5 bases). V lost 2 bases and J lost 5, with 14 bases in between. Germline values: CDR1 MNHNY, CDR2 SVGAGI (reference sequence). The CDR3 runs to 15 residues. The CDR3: CASSYLRGRGDTQYF. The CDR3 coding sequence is TGTGCCAGCAGTTACCTACGGGGTAGAGGAGATACGCAGTATTTT.

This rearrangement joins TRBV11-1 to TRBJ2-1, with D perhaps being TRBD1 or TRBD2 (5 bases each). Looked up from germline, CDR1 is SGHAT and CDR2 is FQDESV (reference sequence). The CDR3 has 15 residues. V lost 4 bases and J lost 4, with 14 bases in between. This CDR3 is CASSSFRGSYNEQFF. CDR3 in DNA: TGTGCCAGCAGCTCTTTCCGGGGCTCTTACAATGAGCAGTTCTTC.

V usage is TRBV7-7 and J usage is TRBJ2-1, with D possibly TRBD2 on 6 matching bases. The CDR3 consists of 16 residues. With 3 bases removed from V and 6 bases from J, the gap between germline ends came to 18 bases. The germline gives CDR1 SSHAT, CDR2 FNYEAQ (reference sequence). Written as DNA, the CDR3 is TGTGCCAGCAGCTTGGGGCCGGGACTTAGCTCCAATGAGCAGTTCTTC. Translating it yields CASSLGPGLSSNEQFF.

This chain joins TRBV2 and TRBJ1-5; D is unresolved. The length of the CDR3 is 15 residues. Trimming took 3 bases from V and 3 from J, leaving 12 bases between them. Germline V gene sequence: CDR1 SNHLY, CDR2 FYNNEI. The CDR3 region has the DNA TGTGCCAGCAGTGATTTTCGGGGTAACAATCAGCCCCAGCATTTT. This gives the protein CASSDFRGNNQPQHF.

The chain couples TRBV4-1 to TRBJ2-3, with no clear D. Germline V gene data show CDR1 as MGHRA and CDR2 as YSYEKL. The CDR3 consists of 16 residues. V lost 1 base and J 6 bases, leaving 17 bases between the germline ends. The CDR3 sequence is CASSQAVEVVGDTQYF. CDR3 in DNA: TGCGCCAGCAGCCAAGCCGTAGAGGTAGTAGGGGATACGCAGTATTTT.

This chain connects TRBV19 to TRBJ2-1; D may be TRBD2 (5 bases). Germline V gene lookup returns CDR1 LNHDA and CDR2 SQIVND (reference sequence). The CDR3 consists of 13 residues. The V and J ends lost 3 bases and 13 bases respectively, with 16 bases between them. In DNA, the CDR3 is TGTGCCAGTAGTATTTCGACCGATCGGGGTCAGTTCTTC. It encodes CASSISTDRGQFF. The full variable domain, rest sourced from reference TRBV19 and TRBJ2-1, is DGGITQSPKYLFRKEGQNVTLSCEQNLNHDAMYWYRQDPGQGLRLIYYSQIVNDFQKGDIAEGYSVSREKKESFPLTVTSAQKNPTAFYLCASSISTDRGQFFGPGTRLTVL.

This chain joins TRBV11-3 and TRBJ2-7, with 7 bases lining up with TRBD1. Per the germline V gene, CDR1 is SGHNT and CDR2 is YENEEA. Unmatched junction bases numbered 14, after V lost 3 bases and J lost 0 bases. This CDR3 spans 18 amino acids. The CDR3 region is CASSFDTSGTVISYEQYF. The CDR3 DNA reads TGTGCCAGCAGCTTCGACACCTCCGGGACAGTGATCTCCTACGAGCAGTACTTC.

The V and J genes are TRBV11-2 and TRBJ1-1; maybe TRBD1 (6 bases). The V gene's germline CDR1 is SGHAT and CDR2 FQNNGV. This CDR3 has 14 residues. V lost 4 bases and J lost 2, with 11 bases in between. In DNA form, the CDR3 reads TGTGCCAGCAGCTCTGTAGGGGGAAACACTGAAGCTTTCTTT. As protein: CASSSVGGNTEAFF.

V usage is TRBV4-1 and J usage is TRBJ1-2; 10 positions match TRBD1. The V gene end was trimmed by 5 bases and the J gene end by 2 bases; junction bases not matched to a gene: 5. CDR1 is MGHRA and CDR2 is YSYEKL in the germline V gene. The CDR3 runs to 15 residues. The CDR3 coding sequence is TGCGCCAGCAGCAAACCGGGACAGGGGAACTATGGCTACACCTTC. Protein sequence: CASSKPGQGNYGYTF.

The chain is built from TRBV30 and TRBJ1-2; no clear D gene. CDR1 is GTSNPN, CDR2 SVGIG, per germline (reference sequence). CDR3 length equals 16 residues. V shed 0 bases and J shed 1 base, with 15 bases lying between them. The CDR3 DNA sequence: TGTGCCTGGAGTGTACGGAGAGAATATTTTAACTATGGCTACACCTTC. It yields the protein CAWSVRREYFNYGYTF. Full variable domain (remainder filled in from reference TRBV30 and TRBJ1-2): SQTIHQWPATLVQPVGSPLSLECTVEGTSNPNLYWYRQAAGRGLQLLFYSVGIGQISSEVPQNLSASRPQDRQFILSSKKLLLSDSGFYLCAWSVRREYFNYGYTFGSGTRLTVV.

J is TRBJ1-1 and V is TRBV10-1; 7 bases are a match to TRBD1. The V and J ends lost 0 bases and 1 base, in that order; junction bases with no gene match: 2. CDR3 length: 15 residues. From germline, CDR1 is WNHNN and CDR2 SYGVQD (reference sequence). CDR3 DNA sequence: TGCGCCAGCAGTGAGTCACGGACAGGGAACACTGAAGCTTTCTTT. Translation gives CASSESRTGNTEAFF.